This T cell receptor (beta chain) emerged from a study of blood T cell repertoires in COVID-19. The CDR3 has 12 amino acids. V trimming: 5 bases; J trimming: 2 bases; junction bases outside the gene matches: 0. Germline lookup yields CDR1 SGHRS and CDR2 YFSETQ. Sequencing used immunoSEQ multiplex PCR; TCRdb keeps in-frame clones, though not all of them. This table has over 200,000 clones, 88% appearing once. This receptor was obtained from a human donor in a cohort sampled during active COVID-19. Sequencing was done on a sample of peripheral blood. The chain carries TRBV5-1 and TRBJ2-7, with 8 bases aligning to TRBD1. The DNA of the CDR3 is TGCGCCAGCAGGGACAGGGCCTACGAGCAGTACTTC. Protein sequence: CASRDRAYEQYF.